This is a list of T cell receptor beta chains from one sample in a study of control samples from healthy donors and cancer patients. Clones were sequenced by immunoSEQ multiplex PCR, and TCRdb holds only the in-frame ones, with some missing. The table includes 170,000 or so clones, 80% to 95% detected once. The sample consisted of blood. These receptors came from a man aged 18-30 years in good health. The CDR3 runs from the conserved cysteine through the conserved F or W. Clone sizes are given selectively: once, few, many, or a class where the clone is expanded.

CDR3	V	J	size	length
CASSRETDTQYF	TRBV19	TRBJ2-3	-	12
CASSLGPTNEKLFF	TRBV18	TRBJ1-4	-	14
CASSSNTEAFF	TRBV7-9	TRBJ1-1	-	11
CASSLGTPNYEQYF	TRBV19	TRBJ2-7	-	14
CASSLDGQGTQYF	TRBV5-8	TRBJ2-3	-	13
CASSLGEDTEAFF	TRBV5-4	TRBJ1-1	-	13
CASKGLAFNGELFF	TRBV2	TRBJ2-2	-	14
CAISEAGGQEKLFF	TRBV10-3	TRBJ1-4	-	14
CASSSGQLNYGYTF	TRBV18	TRBJ1-2	-	14
CASGLGQLSNQPQHF	TRBV12-5	TRBJ1-5	-	15
CASSLLAGGVSNQPQHF	TRBV11-2	TRBJ1-5	-	17
CASKTPTDGYTF	TRBV28	TRBJ1-2	-	12
CASSSGQGARYEQYF	TRBV5-6	TRBJ2-7	-	15
CASSQVSSGPQGTQYF	TRBV3-1/TRBV3-2	TRBJ2-5	-	16
CASSVGEQFF	TRBV2	TRBJ2-1	-	10
CASSRQGANYEQYF	TRBV6-5	TRBJ2-7	-	14
CATSVRASTDTQYF	TRBV24-1	TRBJ2-3	once	14
CASSLGQLDYYEQYF	TRBV5-1	TRBJ2-7	-	15
CASRVGVPSGKETQYF	TRBV7-8	TRBJ2-5	-	16
CASSEGLITDTQYF	TRBV2	TRBJ2-3	-	14
CASSFNSGGSQETQYF	TRBV5-4	TRBJ2-5	-	16
CASTHPDRVNYGYTF	TRBV19	TRBJ1-2	once	15
CASSRGGQPQHF	TRBV7-8	TRBJ1-5	-	12
CASSQKPSYNSPLHF	TRBV11-2	TRBJ1-6	-	15
CASSSGASNQPQHF	TRBV5-1	TRBJ1-5	-	14
CASGSGGSNQPQHF	TRBV5-6	TRBJ1-5	-	14
CASSYRGLAGGRANEQFF	TRBV6-2/TRBV6-3	TRBJ2-1	-	18
CAWSETSGGEETQYF	TRBV30	TRBJ2-5	-	15
CASSFGQGDREQYF	TRBV5-1	TRBJ2-7	once	14
CASTRTGSGEKLFF	TRBV2	TRBJ1-4	-	14
CASSQPGSYEQYF	TRBV3-1/TRBV3-2	TRBJ2-7	-	13
CASSERGSYEQYF	TRBV2	TRBJ2-7	-	13
CASSPGTGRSSGANVLTF	TRBV5-6	TRBJ2-6	-	18
CASSQSGTGNTEAFF	TRBV23-1	TRBJ1-1	-	15
CASSQEKYGYTF	TRBV14	TRBJ1-2	-	12
CASIGQLNSPLHF	TRBV6-5	TRBJ1-6	-	13
CASSQETGAGNEQYF	TRBV4-1	TRBJ2-7	-	15
CASSVENRTELYGYTF	TRBV9	TRBJ1-2	-	16
CASSLGLPSTDTQYF	TRBV5-6	TRBJ2-3	-	15
CASSQVGLFSGANVLTF	TRBV4-2	TRBJ2-6	-	17
CASHAEVSRVPPYEQYF	TRBV2	TRBJ2-7	-	17
CASSLARDQGRPPLHF	TRBV7-8	TRBJ1-6	-	16
CASSQPGGANTGELFF	TRBV3-1/TRBV3-2	TRBJ2-2	-	16
CAISEGPGTSSYEQYF	TRBV10-3	TRBJ2-7	-	16
CASSPYWTSYEQYF	TRBV11-2	TRBJ2-7	-	14
CASSTTEAANEKLFF	TRBV27	TRBJ1-4	-	15
CASSTLTTGWNQPQHF	TRBV19	TRBJ1-5	-	16
CAISGRGGGDSYNEQFF	TRBV10-3	TRBJ2-1	-	17
CASSRLAGGEQYF	TRBV2	TRBJ2-7	-	13
CASSPHLPTTHTGELFF	TRBV9	TRBJ2-2	once	17
CASNRISYNEQFF	TRBV6-5	TRBJ2-1	-	13
CAISRAGGKETQYF	TRBV10-3	TRBJ2-5	-	14
CASSYSLGAGVYNEQFF	TRBV9	TRBJ2-1	-	17
CASSFGSQPQHF	TRBV7-9	TRBJ1-5	-	12